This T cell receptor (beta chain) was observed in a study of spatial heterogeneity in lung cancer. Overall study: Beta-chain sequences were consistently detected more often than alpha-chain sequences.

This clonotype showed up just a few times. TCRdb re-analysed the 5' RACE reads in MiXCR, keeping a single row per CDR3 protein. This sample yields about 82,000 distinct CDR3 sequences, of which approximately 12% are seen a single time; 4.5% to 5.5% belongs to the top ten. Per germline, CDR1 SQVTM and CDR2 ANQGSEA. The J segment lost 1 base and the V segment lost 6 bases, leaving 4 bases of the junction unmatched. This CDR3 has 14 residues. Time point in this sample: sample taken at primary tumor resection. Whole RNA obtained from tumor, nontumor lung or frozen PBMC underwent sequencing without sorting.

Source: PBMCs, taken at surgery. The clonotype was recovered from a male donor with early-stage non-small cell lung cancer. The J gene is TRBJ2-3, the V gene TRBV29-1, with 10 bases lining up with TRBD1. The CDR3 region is CSVAGQGGTDTQYF. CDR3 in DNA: TGCAGCGTGGCTGGACAGGGGGGCACAGATACGCAGTATTTT.